The 19 T cell receptor beta chains below all came from one sample that was sequenced in a study of blood T cell repertoires in COVID-19. Sequenced by immunoSEQ multiplex PCR; TCRdb stores in-frame clones only, minus some. The sample carries about 12,000 clones, around nine tenths recorded once. The source material was peripheral blood. The receptors originated from a woman between 55 and 75 years old with active COVID-19.

The J gene is TRBJ2-5, the V gene TRBV3-1 (or the pseudogene TRBV3-2); D perhaps matches TRBD2 (7 bases). The CDR3 extends over 15 amino acids. CDR1 is LGHDT, CDR2 YNNKEL, per germline (reference sequence). V lost 0 bases and J 5 bases, leaving 13 bases between the germline ends. CDR3 nucleotide sequence: TGTGCCAGCAGCCAAGAGTGGGGGGGCCGGGAGACCCAGTACTTC. Its translation is CASSQEWGGRETQYF.

In its sample, this clone was seen once. The rearrangement joins TRBV7-2 to TRBJ2-1, with 15 bases fitting TRBD2. The CDR3 totals 19 residues. CDR1 and CDR2 from the germline V gene are SGHTA and FQGNSA. After removal of 6 bases from V and 5 bases from J, the junction contained 14 bases not matched to a gene. The CDR3 sequence is CASSRFVGLAGGPDNEQFF. The DNA of the CDR3 is TGTGCCAGCAGTCGATTCGTCGGACTAGCGGGGGGGCCAGACAATGAGCAGTTCTTC.

The rearrangement uses TRBV7-3 and TRBJ2-2, with 7 nucleotides matching TRBD1. The CDR3 totals 15 residues. Germline V lookup: CDR1 SGHTA, CDR2 FQGTGA. The trim removed 4 bases at V and 2 bases at J, leaving 4 bases unmatched. CDR3 coding DNA: TGTGCCAGCAGCTCCGGGACAGTAAACACCGGGGAGCTGTTTTTT. This translates into CASSSGTVNTGELFF.

The chain has TRBV4-2 and TRBJ1-2; D might be TRBD1 (6 bases). Germline V gives CDR1 LGHNA, CDR2 YNFKEQ. The V and J ends lost 1 base and 0 bases respectively, with 9 bases between them. This CDR3 is built from 15 residues. CDR3 nucleotide sequence: TGTGCCAGCAGCCAAGCAGGGGCCGCTAACTATGGCTACACCTTC. This translates into CASSQAGAANYGYTF.

The chain uses TRBV19 and TRBJ1-2, with a tentative D call TRBD1 (6 bases). The length of the CDR3 is 14 residues. Germline values: CDR1 LNHDA, CDR2 SQIVND (reference sequence). V lost 6 bases to trimming and J lost 0 bases, with 11 bases between them. The CDR3: CASSVRGANYGYTF. In DNA form, the CDR3 reads TGTGCCAGTAGCGTCAGGGGCGCTAACTATGGCTACACCTTC.

J is TRBJ2-5 and V is TRBV5-4, with 7 bases that match TRBD2. Germline CDR1 is SGHNT and CDR2 is YYREEE (reference sequence). This CDR3 has 15 residues. Trimming removed 4 bases from V and 3 bases from J; junction bases left unmatched: 9. CDR3 protein: CASSVRTSVEETQYF. The CDR3 DNA reads TGTGCCAGCAGCGTAAGAACTAGCGTCGAAGAGACCCAGTACTTC.

The gene calls are TRBV28 and TRBJ2-2, with 8 bases identical to TRBD2. Germline CDR1 and CDR2: MDHEN and SYDVKM. This CDR3 spans 18 amino acids. J was trimmed by 6 bases and V by 4 bases; bases with no gene match: 16. As DNA, the CDR3 is TGTGCCAGCAGTTCAAGTCCGGGACTAGGGAGTTTCGCCGGGGAGCTGTTTTTT. It encodes CASSSSPGLGSFAGELFF. Supplemented by reference TRBV28 and TRBJ2-2, the full variable domain reads DVKVTQSSRYLVKRTGEKVFLECVQDMDHENMFWYRQDPGLGLRLIYFSYDVKMKEKGDIPEGYSVSREKKERFSLILESASTNQTSMYLCASSSSPGLGSFAGELFFGEGSRLTVL.

The V call is TRBV10-1, the J call TRBJ1-1; maybe TRBD1 (6 bases). This CDR3 region has 15 residues. Per germline, CDR1 WNHNN and CDR2 SYGVQD (reference sequence). Trimming left V 0 bases short and J 6 bases short, with 14 bases between. Written as DNA, the CDR3 is TGCGCCAGCAGTGAGTCCTGGGGCAGGGGTGCTGAAGCTTTCTTT. The encoded protein is CASSESWGRGAEAFF.

This chain links TRBV5-5 with TRBJ2-7, with 9 positions matching TRBD1. This CDR3 is 18 amino acids long. The germline V gene encodes CDR1 SGHKS and CDR2 YYEKEE (reference sequence). The V gene end was trimmed by 10 bases and the J gene end by 7 bases; junction bases not matched to a gene: 27. This chain's CDR3 is CAGSPLPQSPTGQGEQYV. The DNA of the CDR3 is TGTGCCGGGAGTCCATTACCTCAGTCCCCCACGGGACAGGGAGAGCAGTACGTC.

The genes are TRBV6-5 and TRBJ1-5; no clear D gene. This CDR3 contains 14 residues. V lost 7 bases and J lost 2, with 12 bases in between. Germline V lookup: CDR1 MNHEY, CDR2 SVGAGI. The CDR3 here is CASIGGFGNQPQHF. The CDR3 DNA follows: TGTGCCAGCATCGGAGGGTTTGGCAATCAGCCCCAGCATTTT.

The V and J genes are TRBV7-3 and TRBJ2-1; D is perhaps TRBD1 (6 bases). This CDR3 is 14 amino acids long. The germline V gene has CDR1 SGHTA and CDR2 FQGTGA. V was pared by 4 bases and J by 6 bases, with 13 bases between. CDR3 protein: CASSSSGAGNEQFF. The CDR3 DNA follows: TGTGCCAGCAGCTCTTCAGGGGCGGGCAATGAGCAGTTCTTC.

This clone has a single count. The chain recombines TRBV5-4 with TRBJ2-5; 9 nucleotides match TRBD1. Germline V lookup: CDR1 SGHNT, CDR2 YYREEE (reference sequence). This CDR3 spans 13 amino acids. V was pared by 4 bases and J by 5 bases, with 3 bases of the junction left unmatched. The CDR3 protein is CASSATGGETQYF. In nucleotides, the CDR3 is TGTGCCAGCAGCGCAACAGGGGGCGAGACCCAGTACTTC.

This rearrangement joins TRBV21-1 to TRBJ2-5; the tabulated D call, TRBD2, remains unverified against the DNA. TRBV21-1 constitutes a pseudogene. CDR3 length equals 15 residues. CDR3 sequence: CASSFSSSGQETQYF. The CDR3 DNA is TGTGCCAGCAGTTTTTCCTCTAGCGGGCAAGAGACCCAGTACTTC.

This chain joins TRBV5-1 and TRBJ2-5; maybe TRBD2 (6 bases). V lost 5 bases to trimming and J lost 0 bases, with 14 bases between them. Germline CDR1 and CDR2: SGHRS and YFSETQ. This CDR3 contains 15 residues. The chain's CDR3 is CASRPGSGNQETQYF. The CDR3, as DNA: TGCGCCAGCAGACCGGGTAGCGGAAACCAAGAGACCCAGTACTTC.

The V call is TRBV4-1, the J call TRBJ2-5, with TRBD2 identical over 8 bases. Germline V gives CDR1 MGHRA, CDR2 YSYEKL. V lost 6 bases, J lost 1 base, and 13 bases stayed unmatched. This CDR3 region has 17 residues. CDR3 residues: CASRPNLAGEGQETQYF. The CDR3 DNA sequence: TGCGCCAGCAGACCTAACCTAGCGGGTGAGGGCCAAGAGACCCAGTACTTC.

This chain joins TRBV7-9 and TRBJ2-7; 7 bases match TRBD2. J lost 7 bases, V lost 6 bases, and 18 bases had no gene match. The CDR3 has 16 amino acids. Germline loops: CDR1 SEHNR, CDR2 FQNEAQ (reference sequence). The CDR3 DNA follows: TGTGCCAGCAGTTCCGGTGGGGGACCCCAGCGGGAAGAGCAGTACTTC. Residues: CASSSGGGPQREEQYF.

This chain links TRBV6-1 with TRBJ1-4, with D hard to call. V was clipped by 0 bases and J by 0 bases, with 8 bases between them. CDR3 length: 16 amino acids. Germline V gene data show CDR1 as MNHNS and CDR2 as SASEGT. CDR3 sequence: CASSEAAATTNEKLFF. DNA of the CDR3: TGTGCCAGCAGTGAAGCGGCTGCCACAACTAATGAAAAACTGTTTTTT.

The chain couples TRBV9 to TRBJ2-3, with D tentatively TRBD2 (6 bases). Germline V lookup: CDR1 SGDLS, CDR2 YYNGEE. V gave up 0 bases and J gave up 6 bases, with 8 bases separating them. CDR3 length: 13 residues. Here the CDR3 reads CASSVGEDDTQYF. In DNA form, the CDR3 reads TGTGCCAGCAGCGTAGGGGAGGACGATACGCAGTATTTT. The entire variable domain, with the rest obtained from reference TRBV9 and TRBJ2-3, is as follows: DSGVTQTPKHLITATGQRVTLRCSPRSGDLSVYWYQQSLDQGLQFLIQYYNGEERAKGNILERFSAQQFPDLHSELNLSSLELGDSALYFCASSVGEDDTQYFGPGTRLTVL.

The V and J genes are TRBV10-3 and TRBJ1-2; TRBD1 matches at 8 bases. This CDR3 has 16 amino acids. J gave up 1 base and V 11 bases, and 15 bases lay outside the gene matches. Per the germline V gene, CDR1 is ENHRY and CDR2 is SYGVKD. This CDR3 is CAASEGTGDFNYGYTF. The CDR3 DNA is TGTGCCGCCTCGGAGGGGACAGGAGACTTTAACTATGGCTACACCTTC.